The 17 T cell receptor beta chains given below trace back to one sample, sequenced in a study of blood T cell repertoires in COVID-19. The protocol was immunoSEQ multiplex PCR, while the TCRdb copy is restricted to in-frame clones and leaves out a portion. In the table there are about 170,000 clones, roughly nine tenths of which are singletons. The sequenced material came from peripheral blood. The source is a woman over 75 in a cohort sampled during active or convalescent COVID-19.

The chain uses TRBV4-1 and TRBJ2-3, with D possibly being TRBD2 (7 bases). The germline gives CDR1 MGHRA, CDR2 YSYEKL. Trimming removed 0 bases at V and 1 base at J, with 14 bases between. CDR3 length: 17 amino acids. Here the CDR3 DNA reads TGCGCCAGCAGCCAAGAGTCGGGGGGCTGGGGCACAGATACGCAGTATTTT. As protein: CASSQESGGWGTDTQYF.

The chain joins TRBV7-9 to TRBJ2-3; weak D call: TRBD2 (6 bases). V dropped 11 bases and J dropped 2 bases, with 17 bases sitting between them. Germline lookup yields CDR1 SEHNR and CDR2 FQNEAQ (reference sequence). The length of the CDR3 is 14 residues. The CDR3 nucleotides read TGTGCCGGCTCTGCGGGACTTACCACAGATACGCAGTATTTT. Its protein is CAGSAGLTTDTQYF.

The chain is built from TRBV11-3 and TRBJ2-1; weak D call: TRBD1 (6 bases). In germline, CDR1 is SGHNT, CDR2 YENEEA. The V and J ends lost 1 base and 2 bases respectively, with 6 bases between them. This CDR3 comprises 14 residues. The CDR3 region has the DNA TGTGCCAGCAGCTTAGGGGGGCCCTACAATGAGCAGTTCTTC. It encodes CASSLGGPYNEQFF.

V is TRBV19 and J is TRBJ2-1; 11 nucleotides match TRBD2. The germline gives CDR1 LNHDA, CDR2 SQIVND (reference sequence). The CDR3 covers 15 residues. The J segment lost 6 bases and the V segment lost 2 bases, leaving 3 bases of the junction unmatched. The CDR3 region has the DNA TGTGCCAGTAGTATAATGACTAGCGGGACCAATGAGCAGTTCTTC. Translation gives CASSIMTSGTNEQFF.

The chain joins TRBV2 to TRBJ2-3; 9 bases map to TRBD1. The CDR3 length is 15 residues. The V segment lost 7 bases and the J segment 0 bases; nucleotides outside the gene matches: 5. The germline gives CDR1 SNHLY, CDR2 FYNNEI. CDR3 amino acids: CASNSGQGSTDTQYF. The DNA of the CDR3 is TGTGCCAGCAATTCGGGACAGGGCAGCACAGATACGCAGTATTTT.

The chain employs TRBV19 and TRBJ2-7; D ambiguous. CDR3 size: 14 residues. Germline CDR1 and CDR2: LNHDA and SQIVND (reference sequence). V lost 5 bases and J lost 0, with 11 bases in between. The CDR3: CASSSTASSYEQYV. DNA of the CDR3: TGTGCCAGTAGTTCAACCGCGAGCTCCTACGAGCAGTACGTC.

The V and J genes are TRBV7-8 and TRBJ2-1, with 8 bases aligning to TRBD1. The germline V gene has CDR1 SGHVS and CDR2 FQNEAQ. After removal of 6 bases from V and 7 bases from J, the junction contained 14 bases not matched to a gene. The CDR3 extends over 16 amino acids. Here the CDR3 reads CASSFLGQVTTNEQFF. CDR3 nucleotides: TGTGCCAGCAGTTTCCTGGGACAGGTGACAACGAATGAGCAGTTCTTC.

The chain links TRBV19 to TRBJ1-2; no firm D call. Germline V gene lookup returns CDR1 LNHDA and CDR2 SQIVND (reference sequence). The ends were cut back, 6 bases at V and 5 bases at J, with 10 bases in the middle. The CDR3 length is 12 residues. CDR3 in DNA: TGTGCCAGTAGCCCGGGAAGATATGGCTACACCTTC. Its translation is CASSPGRYGYTF.

The chain employs TRBV7-2 and TRBJ1-1; maybe TRBD1 (5 bases). Germline-derived CDR1 and CDR2 are SGHTA and FQGNSA. The CDR3 contains 16 residues. V dropped 0 bases and J dropped 4 bases, with 15 bases sitting between them. CDR3 loop: CASSLATQGGRTEAFF. The CDR3 DNA sequence: TGTGCCAGCAGCTTAGCGACTCAGGGAGGGCGCACTGAAGCTTTCTTT.

The chain uses TRBV2 and TRBJ1-1, with 7 nucleotides matching TRBD1. J was trimmed by 3 bases and V by 1 base; bases with no gene match: 5. Germline CDR1 reads SNHLY; CDR2 reads FYNNEI. The CDR3 is 15 residues long. In DNA, the CDR3 is TGTGCCAGCAGTGAAGGAGAGGGGGCTTACACTGAAGCTTTCTTT. Protein sequence: CASSEGEGAYTEAFF.

J is TRBJ1-5 and V is TRBV24-1; D gene uncertain. The CDR3 consists of 12 residues. V lost 4 bases and J 6 bases, leaving 6 bases between the germline ends. From germline, CDR1 is KGHDR and CDR2 SFDVKD. CDR3 amino acids: CATSDNSQPQHF. CDR3 bases: TGTGCCACCAGTGACAATTCTCAGCCCCAGCATTTT.

This clone has a handful of counts. The V gene is TRBV29-1, the J gene TRBJ2-1, with D hard to call. The germline CDR1 and CDR2 sequences are SQVTM and ANQGSEA. The CDR3 is 15 residues long. Trimming stripped 7 bases from V and 0 bases from J, with 16 bases between. CDR3 residues: CSAGSRSGSYNEQFF. As DNA, the CDR3 is TGCAGCGCAGGCTCGCGGTCGGGCTCCTACAATGAGCAGTTCTTC.

This clone came up once. The CDR3 DNA follows: TGTGCCAGCAGTTTAGCAGGGAAGGCCACGCATCAGCCCCAGCATTTT. This translates into CASSLAGKATHQPQHF. The J gene is TRBJ1-5, the V gene TRBV27; possibly TRBD1 for D (5 bases). The CDR3 runs to 16 residues. Germline-derived CDR1 and CDR2 are MNHEY and SMNVEV (reference sequence). V was clipped by 2 bases and J by 5 bases, with 16 bases between them.

V and J are TRBV6-6 and TRBJ1-1; TRBD1 matches at 9 bases. The CDR3 has 14 residues. CDR1 MNHNY and CDR2 SVGAGI come from the germline V gene (reference sequence). The trim removed 7 bases at V and 3 bases at J, leaving 6 bases unmatched. The CDR3 bases are TGTGCCAGCATAAAACAGGGGGCTTACACTGAAGCTTTCTTT. Translation: CASIKQGAYTEAFF.

J is TRBJ1-1 and V is TRBV5-1, with TRBD1 as a possible D gene (5 bases). The germline V gene encodes CDR1 SGHRS and CDR2 YFSETQ. The CDR3 covers 16 residues. V lost 1 base and J 6 bases, leaving 19 bases between the germline ends. In DNA, the CDR3 is TGCGCCAGCAGCTTGTTAGGTTGGGGGGAGAGCGCTGAAGCTTTCTTT. Its translation: CASSLLGWGESAEAFF.

V usage is TRBV5-1 and J usage is TRBJ1-1; perhaps TRBD1 as D (5 bases). This CDR3 spans 14 amino acids. From germline, CDR1 is SGHRS and CDR2 YFSETQ. V was clipped by 4 bases and J by 6 bases, with 16 bases between them. The CDR3 DNA reads as TGCGCCAGCAGCCCAGGGACTTCTAGGGCTGAAGCTTTCTTT. Translating gives CASSPGTSRAEAFF.

The chain couples TRBV5-1 to TRBJ1-1; a possible D gene is TRBD1 (5 bases). The CDR3 sequence is 13 residues long. The V end was cut by 4 bases, the J end by 1 base, with 8 bases between. The germline CDR1 and CDR2 sequences are SGHRS and YFSETQ. CDR3 in DNA: TGCGCCAGCAGCGGGCAGGGGAACACTGAAGCTTTCTTT. This codes for CASSGQGNTEAFF.